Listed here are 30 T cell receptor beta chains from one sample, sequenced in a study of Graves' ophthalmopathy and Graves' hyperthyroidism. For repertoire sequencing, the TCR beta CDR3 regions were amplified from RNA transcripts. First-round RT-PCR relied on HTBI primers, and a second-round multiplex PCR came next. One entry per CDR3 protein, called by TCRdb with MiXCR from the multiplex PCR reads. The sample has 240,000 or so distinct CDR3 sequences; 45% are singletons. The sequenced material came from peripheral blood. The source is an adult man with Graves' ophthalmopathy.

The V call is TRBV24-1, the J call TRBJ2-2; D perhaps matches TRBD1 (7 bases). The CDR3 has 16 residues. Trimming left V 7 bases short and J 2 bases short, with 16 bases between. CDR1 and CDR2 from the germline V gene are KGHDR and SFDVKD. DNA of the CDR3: TGTGCCACCAGCGGATACAGGGGAGGAAACACCGGGGAGCTGTTTTTT. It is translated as CATSGYRGGNTGELFF.

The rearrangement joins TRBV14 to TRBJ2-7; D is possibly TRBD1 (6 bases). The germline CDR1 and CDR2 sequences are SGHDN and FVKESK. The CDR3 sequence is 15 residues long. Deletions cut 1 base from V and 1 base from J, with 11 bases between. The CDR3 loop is CASSQVRDTSYEQYF. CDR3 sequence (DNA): TGTGCCAGCAGCCAAGTTCGGGACACTTCCTACGAGCAGTACTTC.

CDR3: CASSYSVGQPQHF. The CDR3 coding sequence is TGTGCCAGCAGTTACTCAGTAGGTCAGCCCCAGCATTTT. The genes are TRBV6-1 and TRBJ1-5; D is uncertain. The CDR3 runs 13 residues. Per the germline V gene, CDR1 is MNHNS and CDR2 is SASEGT. V gave up 5 bases and J gave up 6 bases, with 11 bases separating them.

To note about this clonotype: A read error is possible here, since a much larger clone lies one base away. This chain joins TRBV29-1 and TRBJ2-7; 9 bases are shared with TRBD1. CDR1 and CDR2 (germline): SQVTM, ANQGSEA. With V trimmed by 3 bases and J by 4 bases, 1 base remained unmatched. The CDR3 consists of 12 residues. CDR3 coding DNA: TGCAGCGTTGAGGGGACAGGGTACGAGCAGTACTTC. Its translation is CSVEGTGYEQYF.

The CDR3 DNA follows: TGTGCCAGTACCGTTGGAGTAGCTAATGAAAAACTGTTTTTT. Its translation is CASTVGVANEKLFF. The chain carries TRBV19 and TRBJ1-4, with no clear D. Trimming removed 7 bases from V and 3 bases from J, with 12 bases in between. Germline CDR1 reads LNHDA; CDR2 reads SQIVND (reference sequence). The CDR3 contains 14 residues.

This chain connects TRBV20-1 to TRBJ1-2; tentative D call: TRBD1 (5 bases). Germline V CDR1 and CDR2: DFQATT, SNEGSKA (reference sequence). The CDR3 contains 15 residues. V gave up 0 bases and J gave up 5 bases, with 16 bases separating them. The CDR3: CSARELGAGLYGYTF. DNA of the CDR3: TGCAGTGCTAGAGAGCTTGGGGCAGGACTTTATGGCTACACCTTC.

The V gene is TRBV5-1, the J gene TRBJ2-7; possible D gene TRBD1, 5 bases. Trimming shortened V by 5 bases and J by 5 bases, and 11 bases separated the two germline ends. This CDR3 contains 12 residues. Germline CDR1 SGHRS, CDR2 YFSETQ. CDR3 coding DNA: TGCGCCAGCAGAGGTCTAGGGGACGAGCAGTACTTC. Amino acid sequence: CASRGLGDEQYF.

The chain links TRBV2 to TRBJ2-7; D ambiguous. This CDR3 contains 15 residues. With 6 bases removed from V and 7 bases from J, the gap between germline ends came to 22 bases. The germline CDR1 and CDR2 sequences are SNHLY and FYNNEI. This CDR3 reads CASSPETGGLGEQYF. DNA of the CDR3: TGTGCCAGCAGCCCCGAAACCGGCGGCCTGGGAGAGCAGTACTTC.

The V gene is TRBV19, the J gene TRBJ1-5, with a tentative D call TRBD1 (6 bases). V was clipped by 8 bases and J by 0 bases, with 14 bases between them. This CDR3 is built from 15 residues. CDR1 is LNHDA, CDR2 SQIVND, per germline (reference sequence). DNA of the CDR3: TGTGCCAGTGGAACAGGGAGTCTTAGCAATCAGCCCCAGCATTTT. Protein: CASGTGSLSNQPQHF. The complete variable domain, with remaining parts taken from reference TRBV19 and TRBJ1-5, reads DGGITQSPKYLFRKEGQNVTLSCEQNLNHDAMYWYRQDPGQGLRLIYYSQIVNDFQKGDIAEGYSVSREKKESFPLTVTSAQKNPTAFYLCASGTGSLSNQPQHFGDGTRLSIL.

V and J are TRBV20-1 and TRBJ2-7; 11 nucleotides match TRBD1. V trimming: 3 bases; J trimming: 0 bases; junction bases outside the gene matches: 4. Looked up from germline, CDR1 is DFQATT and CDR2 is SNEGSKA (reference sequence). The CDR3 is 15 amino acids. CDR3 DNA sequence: TGCAGTGCTAGTTCCGGGACAGGGGGCTCCTACGAGCAGTACTTC. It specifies CSASSGTGGSYEQYF.

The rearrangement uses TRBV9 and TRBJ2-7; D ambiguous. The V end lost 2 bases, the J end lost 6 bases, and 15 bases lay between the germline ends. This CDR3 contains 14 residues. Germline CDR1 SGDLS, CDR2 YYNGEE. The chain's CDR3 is CASSVTARLGEQYF. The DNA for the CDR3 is TGTGCCAGCAGCGTCACGGCCCGTTTAGGCGAGCAGTACTTC.

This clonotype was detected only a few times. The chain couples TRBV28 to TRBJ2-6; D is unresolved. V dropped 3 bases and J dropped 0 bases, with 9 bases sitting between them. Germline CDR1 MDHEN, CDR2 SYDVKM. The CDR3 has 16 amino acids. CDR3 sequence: CASSLTPRSGANVLTF. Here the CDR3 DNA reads TGTGCCAGCAGTTTGACCCCCCGCTCTGGGGCCAACGTCCTGACTTTC.

The CDR3 nucleotides read TGCGCCAGCAGTGACCAGGGCATTGGGCAAGAGACCCAGTACTTC. Translated, it gives CASSDQGIGQETQYF. J is TRBJ2-5 and V is TRBV10-2; tentatively, D is TRBD1 (5 bases). V lost 3 bases and J lost 2, with 13 bases in between. The CDR3 extends over 15 amino acids. Germline CDR1 and CDR2: WSHSY and SAAADI.

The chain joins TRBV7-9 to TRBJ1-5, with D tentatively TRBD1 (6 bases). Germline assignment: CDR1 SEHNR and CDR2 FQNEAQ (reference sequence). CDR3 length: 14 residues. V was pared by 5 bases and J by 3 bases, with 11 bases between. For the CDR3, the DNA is TGTGCCAGCAGCACAGGGTCCCTCAATCAGCCCCAGCATTTT. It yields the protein CASSTGSLNQPQHF.

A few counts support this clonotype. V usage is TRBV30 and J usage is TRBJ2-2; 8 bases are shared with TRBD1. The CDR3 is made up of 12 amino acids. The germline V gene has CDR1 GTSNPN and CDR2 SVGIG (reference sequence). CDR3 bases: TGTGTCCGGACAGGGCAACCCGGGGAGCTGTTTTTT. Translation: CVRTGQPGELFF.

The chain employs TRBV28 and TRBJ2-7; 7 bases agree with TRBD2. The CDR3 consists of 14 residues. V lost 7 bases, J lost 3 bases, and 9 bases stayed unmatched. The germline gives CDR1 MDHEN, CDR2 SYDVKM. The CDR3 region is CASTPGGVGYEQYF. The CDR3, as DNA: TGTGCCAGCACCCCGGGGGGTGTGGGCTACGAGCAGTACTTC.

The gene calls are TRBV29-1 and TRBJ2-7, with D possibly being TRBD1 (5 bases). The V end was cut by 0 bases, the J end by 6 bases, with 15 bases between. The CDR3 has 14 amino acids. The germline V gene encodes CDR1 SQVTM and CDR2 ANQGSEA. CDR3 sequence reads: CSVEDLYMGREQYF. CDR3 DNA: TGCAGCGTTGAAGATCTTTACATGGGGCGCGAGCAGTACTTC.

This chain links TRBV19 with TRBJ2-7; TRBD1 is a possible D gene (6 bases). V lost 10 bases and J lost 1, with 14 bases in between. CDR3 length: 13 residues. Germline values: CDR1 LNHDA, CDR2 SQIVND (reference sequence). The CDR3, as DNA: TGTGCCACTTCAAACAGGGATTCCTACGAGCAGTACTTC. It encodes CATSNRDSYEQYF.

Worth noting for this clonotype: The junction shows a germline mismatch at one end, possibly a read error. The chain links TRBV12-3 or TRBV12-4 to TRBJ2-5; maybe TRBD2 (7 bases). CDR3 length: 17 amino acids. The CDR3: CASSHPLGGANQKTQYF. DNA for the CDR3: TGTGCCAGCAGCCACCCCTTGGGGGGGGCCAACCAAAAGACCCAGTACTTC.

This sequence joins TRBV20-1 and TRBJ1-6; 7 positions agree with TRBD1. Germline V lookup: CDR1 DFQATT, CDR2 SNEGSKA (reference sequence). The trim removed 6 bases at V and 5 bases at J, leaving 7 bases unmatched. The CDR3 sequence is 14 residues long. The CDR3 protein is CSAPTGDNNSPLHF. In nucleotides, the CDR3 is TGCAGTGCGCCTACAGGGGACAATAATTCACCCCTCCACTTT.

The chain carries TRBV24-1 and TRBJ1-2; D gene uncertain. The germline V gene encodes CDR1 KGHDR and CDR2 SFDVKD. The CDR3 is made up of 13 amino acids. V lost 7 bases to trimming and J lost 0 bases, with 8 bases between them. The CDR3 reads CATRDGSNYGYTF. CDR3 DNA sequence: TGTGCCACCAGGGACGGTTCTAACTATGGCTACACCTTC.

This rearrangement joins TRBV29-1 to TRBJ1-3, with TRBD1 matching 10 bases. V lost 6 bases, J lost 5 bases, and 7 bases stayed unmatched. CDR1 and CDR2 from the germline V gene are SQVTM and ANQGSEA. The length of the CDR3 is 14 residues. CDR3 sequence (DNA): TGCAGCGTAGACTCGGGACAGGGGAGAAACACCATATATTTT. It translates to CSVDSGQGRNTIYF.

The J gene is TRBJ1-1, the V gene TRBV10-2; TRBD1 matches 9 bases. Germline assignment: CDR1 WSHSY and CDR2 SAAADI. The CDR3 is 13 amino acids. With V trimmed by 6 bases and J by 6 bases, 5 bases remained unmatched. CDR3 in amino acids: CASSRQGGAEAFF. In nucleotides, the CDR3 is TGCGCCAGCAGCAGACAGGGGGGCGCTGAAGCTTTCTTT.

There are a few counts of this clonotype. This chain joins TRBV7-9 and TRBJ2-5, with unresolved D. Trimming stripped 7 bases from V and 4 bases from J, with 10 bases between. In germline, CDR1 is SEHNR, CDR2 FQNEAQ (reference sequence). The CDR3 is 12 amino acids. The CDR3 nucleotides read TGTGCCAGCAATCTTGGCCCAGAGACCCAGTACTTC. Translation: CASNLGPETQYF.

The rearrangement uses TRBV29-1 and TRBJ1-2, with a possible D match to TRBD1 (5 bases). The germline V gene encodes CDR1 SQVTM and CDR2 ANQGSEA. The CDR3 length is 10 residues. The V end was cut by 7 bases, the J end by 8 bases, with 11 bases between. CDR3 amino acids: CSDRLGGYTF. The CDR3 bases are TGCAGCGACAGGTTGGGAGGCTACACCTTC.

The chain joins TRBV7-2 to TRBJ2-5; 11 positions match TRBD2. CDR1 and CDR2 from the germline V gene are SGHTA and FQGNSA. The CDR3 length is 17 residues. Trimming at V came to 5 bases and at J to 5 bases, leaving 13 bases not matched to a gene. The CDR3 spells CASSPRGSGGAGETQYF. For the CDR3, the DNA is TGTGCCAGCAGCCCACGAGGTAGCGGGGGGGCCGGGGAGACCCAGTACTTC.

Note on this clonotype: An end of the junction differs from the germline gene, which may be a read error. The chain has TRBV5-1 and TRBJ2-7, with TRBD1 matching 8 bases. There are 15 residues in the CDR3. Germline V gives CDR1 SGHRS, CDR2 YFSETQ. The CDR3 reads CASSLVATGAYEQYF. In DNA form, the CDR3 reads TGTGCCAGCAGCTTAGTCGCGACAGGGGCCTACGAGCAGTACTTC.

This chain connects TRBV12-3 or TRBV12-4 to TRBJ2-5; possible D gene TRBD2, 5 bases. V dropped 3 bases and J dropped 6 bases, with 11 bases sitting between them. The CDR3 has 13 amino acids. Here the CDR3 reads CASSLEATQTQYF. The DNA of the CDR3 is TGTGCCAGCAGTTTGGAGGCGACTCAGACCCAGTACTTC.

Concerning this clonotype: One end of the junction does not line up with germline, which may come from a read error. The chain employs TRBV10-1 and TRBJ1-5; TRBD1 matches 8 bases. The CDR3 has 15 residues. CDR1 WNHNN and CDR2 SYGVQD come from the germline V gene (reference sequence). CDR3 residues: CASSAGGASNQPQHF. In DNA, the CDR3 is TGTGCCAGTAGTGCAGGGGGCGCGAGCAATCAGCCCCAGCATTTT.

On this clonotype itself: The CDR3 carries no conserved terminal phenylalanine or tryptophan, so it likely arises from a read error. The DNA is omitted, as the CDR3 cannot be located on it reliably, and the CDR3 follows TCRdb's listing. The CDR3 loop is CASSGRAAG. The chain uses TRBV2 and TRBJ2-2; the table's D call of TRBD1 was not tested on the DNA. CDR1 is SNHLY, CDR2 FYNNEI, per germline. Termini included, the CDR3 measures 9 amino acids.